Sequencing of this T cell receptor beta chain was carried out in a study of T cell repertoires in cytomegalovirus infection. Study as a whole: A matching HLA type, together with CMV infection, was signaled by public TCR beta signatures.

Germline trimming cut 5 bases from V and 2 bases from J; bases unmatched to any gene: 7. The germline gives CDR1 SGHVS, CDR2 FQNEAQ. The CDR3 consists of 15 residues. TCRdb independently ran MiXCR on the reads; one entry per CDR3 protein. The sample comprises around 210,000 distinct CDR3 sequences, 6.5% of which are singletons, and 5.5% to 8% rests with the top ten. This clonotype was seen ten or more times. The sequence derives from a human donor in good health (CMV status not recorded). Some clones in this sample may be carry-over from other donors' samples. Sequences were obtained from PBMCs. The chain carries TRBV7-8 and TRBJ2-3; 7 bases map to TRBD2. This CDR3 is CASSRGDLLTDTQYF. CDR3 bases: TGTGCCAGCAGCCGGGGGGACCTCCTCACAGATACGCAGTATTTT.